This T cell receptor beta chain emerged from a study of read filtering for tumor transcriptome and immune sequencing. The V and J ends lost 1 base and 13 bases respectively, with 11 bases between them. Germline V gives CDR1 SGHAT, CDR2 FQNNGV. The CDR3 has 13 amino acids. The table lists this clonotype with many counts. This library used approximately 0.4 ug RNA and molecular barcoded adaptors spanning alpha/delta and beta/gamma chains. TCRdb independently ran MiXCR on the reads; one entry per CDR3 protein. The repertoire holds 90,000 to 95,000 distinct CDR3 sequences, 20% to 25% seen once, with approximately 10% in the top ten.

The rearrangement uses TRBV11-2 and TRBJ2-6, with D unclear. This sequence was found in a donor over 35 with multiple myeloma. The source material was a population of CD138-negative cells sorted from bone marrow. CDR3 in DNA: TGTGCCAGCAGCTTAGGTCCAGGCAGGGTCCTGACTTTC. Translated, it gives CASSLGPGRVLTF.